This entry lists 21 T cell receptor beta chains sequenced from one sample in a study of cytomegalovirus exposure and HLA in healthy donors (dated by TCRdb to 2017 to 2019). To prepare the library, the immunoSEQ multiplex PCR assay was applied. What TCRdb holds here is the immuneACCESS table cut down to in-frame rearrangements. Part of the clones is not present; checked against another copy, under half of the missing clones reflect an unresolved V gene, and the others are unexplained. This sample has 150,000 to 200,000 clones in its table, and under 95% of those were observed once. The leading ten clones occupy over 2.5% of the sample. The sequencing sample was made of PBMCs. All receptors derive from a woman aged 18-29 years in good health and CMV-seropositive.

The chain joins TRBV25-1 to TRBJ1-3, with unresolved D. Germline-derived CDR1 and CDR2 are MGHDK and SYGVNS. CDR3 length: 17 amino acids. V lost 4 bases, J lost 0 bases, and 16 bases lay in between. This CDR3 is CASSGWLGVSSGNTIYF. The CDR3 DNA follows: TGTGCCAGCAGTGGGTGGCTTGGTGTCAGCTCTGGAAACACCATATATTTT.

V is TRBV4-1 and J is TRBJ1-1; D is unresolved. Germline V CDR1 and CDR2: MGHRA, YSYEKL. The CDR3 is 14 amino acids. Trimming removed 1 base at V and 6 bases at J, with 12 bases between. CDR3 residues: CASSQVSVRSEAFF. The CDR3 DNA reads TGCGCCAGCAGCCAAGTCAGCGTTCGCTCTGAAGCTTTCTTT.

This chain joins TRBV18 and TRBJ2-5; D unclear. The ends were cut back, 3 bases at V and 2 bases at J, with 7 bases in the middle. Germline CDR1 is KGHSH and CDR2 is LQKENI. CDR3 length: 13 amino acids. CDR3 protein: CASSPTLQETQYF. CDR3 DNA sequence: TGTGCCAGCTCACCTACCCTACAAGAGACCCAGTACTTC.

The chain combines TRBV10-3 with TRBJ1-2; 12 nucleotides align to TRBD1. Germline assignment: CDR1 ENHRY and CDR2 SYGVKD. The CDR3 extends over 16 amino acids. Losses at the gene ends were 5 bases for V and 5 bases for J; bases not matched to a gene: 9. The CDR3 region has the DNA TGTGCCATCAGTAGCGAGGGACAGGGGGCTGGATATGGCTACACCTTC. It translates to CAISSEGQGAGYGYTF.

This clone was seen a single time. The CDR3 spells CLCEENTEAFF. The CDR3 nucleotides read TGCCTCTGCGAAGAGAACACTGAAGCTTTCTTT. The chain has TRBV20-1 and TRBJ1-1, with D hard to call. Germline CDR1 and CDR2: DFQATT and SNEGSKA (reference sequence). The CDR3 is made up of 11 amino acids.

The rearrangement uses TRBV5-5 and TRBJ2-1; perhaps TRBD1 as D (5 bases). The germline V and J ends were trimmed by 0 bases and 0 bases, with 7 bases remaining between them. The V gene's germline CDR1 is SGHKS and CDR2 YYEKEE (reference sequence). The CDR3 is 15 residues long. CDR3 nucleotide sequence: TGTGCCAGCAGCTTGGGGGGCGGCTCCTACAATGAGCAGTTCTTC. Translated, it gives CASSLGGGSYNEQFF.

The chain has TRBV28 and TRBJ2-7; a possible D gene is TRBD1 (6 bases). V gave up 6 bases and J gave up 3 bases, with 18 bases separating them. Germline loops: CDR1 MDHEN, CDR2 SYDVKM. This CDR3 has 15 residues. The CDR3 sequence is CASSLPRGSFYEQYF. The CDR3 DNA reads as TGTGCCAGCAGCCTCCCGAGGGGGAGTTTCTACGAGCAGTACTTC.

The chain has TRBV5-1 and TRBJ1-2; tentatively, D is TRBD1 (6 bases). This CDR3 comprises 14 residues. Trimming left V 1 base short and J 3 bases short, with 10 bases between. Looked up from germline, CDR1 is SGHRS and CDR2 is YFSETQ. This chain's CDR3 is CASSLIAGDYGYTF. The CDR3 region has the DNA TGCGCCAGCAGCTTGATAGCAGGGGACTATGGCTACACCTTC.

This rearrangement joins TRBV2 to TRBJ2-7; the match to TRBD2 covers 10 bases. CDR3 length equals 15 residues. Germline loops: CDR1 SNHLY, CDR2 FYNNEI. V dropped 2 bases and J dropped 4; count of bases not matched to a gene: 5. CDR3 sequence reads: CASSESRTSGYEQYF. CDR3 in DNA: TGTGCCAGCAGTGAATCGAGGACTAGCGGATACGAGCAGTACTTC.

This chain uses TRBV27 with TRBJ1-2; 8 bases are a match to TRBD1. The CDR3 loop spans 14 amino acids. V was pared by 0 bases and J by 4 bases, with 1 base of the junction left unmatched. The germline V gene has CDR1 MNHEY and CDR2 SMNVEV (reference sequence). The CDR3 nucleotides are TGTGCCAGCAGTTTATCTGACAGGGGCTATGGCTACACCTTC. Protein product: CASSLSDRGYGYTF.

This rearrangement joins TRBV2 to TRBJ2-1; 8 bases map to TRBD2. J gave up 0 bases and V 6 bases, and 4 bases lay outside the gene matches. The CDR3 length is 15 residues. Germline V gives CDR1 SNHLY, CDR2 FYNNEI. The DNA for the CDR3 is TGTGCCAGCAGATTAGCGGGAAGCTCCTACAATGAGCAGTTCTTC. Protein product: CASRLAGSSYNEQFF.

The CDR3 DNA reads TGTGCCAGCAGCCTTGAGATGAACACTGAAGCTTTCTTT. It encodes CASSLEMNTEAFF. The rearrangement joins TRBV14 to TRBJ1-1; D is uncertain. Germline-derived CDR1 and CDR2 are SGHDN and FVKESK. V lost 4 bases to trimming and J lost 0 bases, with 6 bases between them. The CDR3 sequence is 13 residues long.

The chain joins TRBV2 to TRBJ1-1; 8 bases fit TRBD1. After removal of 6 bases from V and 8 bases from J, the junction contained 5 bases not matched to a gene. The CDR3 covers 12 residues. Germline-derived CDR1 and CDR2 are SNHLY and FYNNEI. The CDR3 DNA is TGTGCCAGCAGAAAACAGGGGGACGAAGCTTTCTTT. Translating gives CASRKQGDEAFF.

This chain uses TRBV7-3 with TRBJ2-1, with 13 bases fitting TRBD2. CDR1 is SGHTA, CDR2 FQGTGA, per germline. This CDR3 region has 22 residues. The V segment lost 0 bases and the J segment 6 bases; nucleotides outside the gene matches: 20. The CDR3, as DNA: TGTGCCAGCAGCTTAACTGGGGGAGGGACTAGCGGGACTGACAGGTTTATCAATGAGCAGTTCTTC. As protein: CASSLTGGGTSGTDRFINEQFF.

This chain joins TRBV18 and TRBJ2-2; a weak D match, TRBD1 (5 bases). This CDR3 has 15 amino acids. Per germline, CDR1 KGHSH and CDR2 LQKENI. The V end lost 4 bases, the J end lost 1 base, and 10 bases lay between the germline ends. The CDR3 coding sequence is TGTGCCAGCTCACGGGCAGGGAAGAACACCGGGGAGCTGTTTTTT. Amino acids: CASSRAGKNTGELFF.

The rearrangement joins TRBV11-2 to TRBJ2-3; 7 nucleotides agree with TRBD2. CDR3 length: 15 amino acids. Germline CDR1 and CDR2: SGHAT and FQNNGV. The J segment lost 4 bases and the V segment lost 1 base, leaving 5 bases of the junction unmatched. The CDR3 coding sequence is TGTGCCAGCAGCTTAGGGCGGGAGTGGGCAGATACGCAGTATTTT. Its protein product is CASSLGREWADTQYF.

The J gene is TRBJ2-6, the V gene TRBV2; 7 nucleotides match TRBD1. CDR1 and CDR2 (germline): SNHLY, FYNNEI. The CDR3 runs to 14 residues. V shed 7 bases and J 7 bases; nucleotides not matched to a gene: 7. The CDR3 loop reads CASTKGAIANVLTF. The CDR3 DNA follows: TGTGCCAGCACCAAGGGGGCAATAGCCAACGTCCTGACTTTC.

This sequence joins TRBV15 and TRBJ2-7; a weak D match, TRBD1 (5 bases). The CDR3 runs 15 residues. V was clipped by 3 bases and J by 5 bases, with 17 bases between them. The germline V gene encodes CDR1 LNHNV and CDR2 YYDKDF (reference sequence). The CDR3 reads CATSRGTGGRNEQYF. CDR3 bases: TGTGCCACCAGCAGGGGTACAGGTGGCCGCAACGAGCAGTACTTC. Using reference TRBV15 and TRBJ2-7 for the parts outside the CDR3, the full variable domain is DAMVIQNPRYQVTQFGKPVTLSCSQTLNHNVMYWYQQKSSQAPKLLFHYYDKDFNNEADTPDNFQSRRPNTSFCFLDIRSPGLGDTAMYLCATSRGTGGRNEQYFGPGTRLTVT.

The chain couples TRBV7-8 to TRBJ2-5; D may be TRBD1 (7 bases). V lost 4 bases to trimming and J lost 5 bases, with 14 bases between them. The CDR3 length is 14 residues. The germline gives CDR1 SGHVS, CDR2 FQNEAQ. CDR3 protein: CASSSGAGGETQYF. CDR3 sequence (DNA): TGTGCCAGCAGCTCAGGGGCAGGGGGGGAGACCCAGTACTTC.

The chain is built from TRBV28 and TRBJ1-2, with 7 bases fitting TRBD1. CDR3 length: 15 amino acids. After removal of 6 bases from V and 2 bases from J, the junction contained 9 bases not matched to a gene. Germline assignment: CDR1 MDHEN and CDR2 SYDVKM. The CDR3: CASSNPDRANYGYTF. CDR3 DNA: TGTGCCAGCAGCAACCCTGACAGGGCCAACTATGGCTACACCTTC.

The chain recombines TRBV29-1 with TRBJ2-1; a possible D gene is TRBD2 (6 bases). The V end lost 7 bases, the J end lost 4 bases, and 20 bases lay between the germline ends. The CDR3 covers 15 residues. The germline CDR1 and CDR2 sequences are SQVTM and ANQGSEA. The CDR3 DNA reads as TGCAGCGCTTGGGCGGGACTCGCTTCTTACAATGAGCAGTTCTTC. This sequence encodes CSAWAGLASYNEQFF.